These 24 T cell receptor beta chains were all obtained from the same sample, sequenced in a study of Ad26.COV2.S vaccination and SARS-CoV-2 variants. The treatment: roughly 18 received Ad26.COV2.S at low or high dose, single or two shots; about 5 received placebo; per-sample allocation not given. Each sample was drawn 63 days after the first injection (of vaccine or placebo). The table came from immunoSEQ multiplex PCR; TCRdb's copy has only in-frame clones and leaves some out. The table has around 450,000 clones, about 92% seen once; the top ten hold about 4.1%. The sample consisted of peripheral blood, taken in a trial of Ad26.COV2.S vaccine versus placebo. The receptors were gathered from a person between 18 and 65 years old who received the Ad26.COV2.S COVID-19 vaccine or a placebo.

The CDR3 loop reads CASSSARWAQPQHF. The CDR3 coding sequence is TGTGCCAGCAGCTCCGCCCGGTGGGCTCAGCCCCAGCATTTT. This rearrangement joins TRBV5-6 to TRBJ1-5; D uncertain. The CDR3 has 14 amino acids. V dropped 3 bases and J dropped 6 bases, with 13 bases sitting between them. Germline-derived CDR1 and CDR2 are SGHDT and YYEEEE.

CDR3 nucleotide sequence: TGTGCCTGGAAGCCCGGACAAAGTGAAAAACTGTTTTTT. It translates to CAWKPGQSEKLFF. V is TRBV30 and J is TRBJ1-4, with D tentatively TRBD1 (5 bases). Trimming left V 4 bases short and J 7 bases short, with 13 bases between. CDR3 length: 13 amino acids. The germline gives CDR1 GTSNPN, CDR2 SVGIG (reference sequence).

This sequence joins TRBV5-4 and TRBJ1-4, with 8 bases aligning to TRBD1. CDR3 length: 13 amino acids. The germline gives CDR1 SGHNT, CDR2 YYREEE (reference sequence). V shed 1 base and J 7 bases; nucleotides not matched to a gene: 0. The CDR3 loop reads CASSLTGGEKLFF. The CDR3 DNA reads as TGTGCCAGCAGCTTGACAGGGGGTGAAAAACTGTTTTTT.

V usage is TRBV24-1 and J usage is TRBJ2-1, with 16 nucleotides matching TRBD2. CDR3 length equals 18 residues. The germline V gene encodes CDR1 KGHDR and CDR2 SFDVKD. Unmatched junction bases numbered 9, after V lost 4 bases and J lost 7 bases. For the CDR3, the DNA is TGTGCCACCAGTGAGGCCGGGACTAGCGGGAGGGCCTTTAATGAGCAGTTCTTC. This codes for CATSEAGTSGRAFNEQFF.

The chain uses TRBV7-2 and TRBJ1-5, with 8 bases fitting TRBD1. V shed 1 base, J shed 0 bases, and the junction held 2 bases outside the gene matches. Germline loops: CDR1 SGHTA, CDR2 FQGNSA. The CDR3 length is 16 residues. The CDR3 is CASSLGDRTSNQPQHF. CDR3 nucleotides: TGTGCCAGCAGCTTAGGGGACAGGACTAGCAATCAGCCCCAGCATTTT.

The sample holds a few counts of this clone. The chain combines TRBV7-9 with TRBJ2-1; no definite D call. This CDR3 has 18 amino acids. Germline CDR1 reads SEHNR; CDR2 reads FQNEAQ (reference sequence). The V and J ends lost 1 base and 0 bases respectively, with 16 bases between them. The CDR3 loop reads CASSLGISLIDSYNEQFF. The DNA for the CDR3 is TGTGCCAGCAGCTTAGGAATTTCTCTGATTGACTCCTACAATGAGCAGTTCTTC.

The gene calls are TRBV4-2 and TRBJ2-1; 12 bases map to TRBD2. Unmatched junction bases numbered 6, after V lost 5 bases and J lost 10 bases. Looked up from germline, CDR1 is LGHNA and CDR2 is YNFKEQ. The CDR3 is 14 amino acids. CDR3: CASSATTSGREQFF. The CDR3 DNA sequence: TGTGCCAGCAGCGCGACGACTAGCGGGAGAGAGCAGTTCTTC.

The genes are TRBV28 and TRBJ2-3; 9 nucleotides align to TRBD2. CDR1 MDHEN and CDR2 SYDVKM come from the germline V gene. Trimming removed 3 bases from V and 3 bases from J; junction bases left unmatched: 4. The CDR3 runs 15 residues. Written as DNA, the CDR3 is TGTGCCAGCAGTTTTCGTACTAGCGGGACAGATACGCAGTATTTT. It is translated as CASSFRTSGTDTQYF.

A word on this clone: The sample contains more than one DNA sequence encoding this CDR3. CDR3: CASSLSPYEQYF. The CDR3 nucleotides read TGTGCCAGCAGTTTATCGCCTTACGAGCAGTACTTC. V and J are TRBV28 and TRBJ2-7, with D uncertain. The CDR3 has 12 residues. V lost 1 base and J lost 4, with 5 bases in between. The germline V gene has CDR1 MDHEN and CDR2 SYDVKM.

The chain employs TRBV12-3 or TRBV12-4 and TRBJ1-2; D gene ambiguous. The V gene lost 4 bases and the J gene lost 4 bases, with 7 bases spanning the gap. The length of the CDR3 is 12 residues. The CDR3: CASSSYSYGYTF. The CDR3 DNA reads TGTGCCAGCAGTTCATATAGCTATGGCTACACCTTC.

This clone was recorded only once. The chain links TRBV5-5 to TRBJ2-7; no clear D. The CDR3 is 13 residues long. CDR1 and CDR2 (germline): SGHKS, YYEKEE (reference sequence). Deletions cut 2 bases from V and 3 bases from J, with 9 bases between. CDR3 sequence: CASSLGSDYEQYF. CDR3 coding DNA: TGTGCCAGCAGCTTAGGCTCCGACTACGAGCAGTACTTC.

The V gene is TRBV11-3, the J gene TRBJ2-3; weak D call: TRBD1 (6 bases). Trimming stripped 5 bases from V and 6 bases from J, with 21 bases between. The germline gives CDR1 SGHNT, CDR2 YENEEA. The CDR3 loop spans 16 amino acids. The CDR3 is CASSERKQGAVDTQYF. CDR3 DNA sequence: TGTGCCAGCAGCGAACGAAAACAGGGTGCAGTTGATACGCAGTATTTT.

The rearrangement joins TRBV7-3 to TRBJ1-5; D remains ambiguous. Germline CDR1 and CDR2: SGHTA and FQGTGA. V was cut by 6 bases and J by 5 bases, with 11 bases left in between. The CDR3 totals 13 residues. In DNA, the CDR3 is TGTGCCAGCAGTCTCGGGTTGTATCAGCCCCAGCATTTT. The encoded protein is CASSLGLYQPQHF.

J is TRBJ1-4 and V is TRBV27; maybe TRBD1 (5 bases). V was trimmed by 0 bases and J by 6 bases, leaving 11 bases between them. CDR1 and CDR2 (germline): MNHEY, SMNVEV (reference sequence). The CDR3 sequence is 15 residues long. For the CDR3, the DNA is TGTGCCAGCAGTTTATCGCCAGGGATCTATGAAAAACTGTTTTTT. Translated: CASSLSPGIYEKLFF. Complete variable domain (other parts from reference TRBV27 and TRBJ1-4): EAQVTQNPRYLITVTGKKLTVTCSQNMNHEYMSWYRQDPGLGLRQIYYSMNVEVTDKGDVPEGYKVSRKEKRNFPLILESPSPNQTSLYFCASSLSPGIYEKLFFGSGTQLSVL.

This clone was counted once. This chain joins TRBV6-5 and TRBJ2-1; D is unclear. The CDR3 length is 13 residues. The germline gives CDR1 MNHEY, CDR2 SVGAGI. The V and J ends lost 6 bases and 4 bases respectively, with 10 bases between them. In DNA, the CDR3 is TGTGCCAGCAGGGCCCCGTCGTACAATGAGCAGTTCTTC. Translation gives CASRAPSYNEQFF.

The chain employs TRBV5-1 and TRBJ2-7; 11 bases line up with TRBD1. Germline CDR1 and CDR2: SGHRS and YFSETQ. The CDR3 has 16 amino acids. V shed 5 bases and J 6 bases; nucleotides not matched to a gene: 13. CDR3 DNA sequence: TGCGCCAGCAGTCGCGCGGGACAGGGGGAAGGTAGCGAGCAGTACTTC. Its protein product is CASSRAGQGEGSEQYF.

The chain has TRBV10-3 and TRBJ2-7; TRBD1 is a possible D gene (5 bases). CDR1 and CDR2 from the germline V gene are ENHRY and SYGVKD. V dropped 8 bases and J dropped 2 bases, with 13 bases sitting between them. CDR3 size: 13 residues. The CDR3 here is CAIEDDRTYEQYF. The CDR3 coding sequence is TGTGCCATCGAGGACGACAGAACCTACGAGCAGTACTTC.

The chain joins TRBV5-4 to TRBJ1-1; TRBD1 matches 8 bases. The germline gives CDR1 SGHNT, CDR2 YYREEE (reference sequence). This CDR3 contains 13 residues. Losses at the gene ends were 4 bases for V and 6 bases for J; bases not matched to a gene: 5. The CDR3 bases are TGTGCCAGCAGCGACAGGGGAGTGGCTGAAGCTTTCTTT. It codes for CASSDRGVAEAFF.

V is TRBV7-9 and J is TRBJ2-5, with 10 bases fitting TRBD1. The J segment lost 2 bases and the V segment lost 5 bases, leaving 8 bases of the junction unmatched. The germline gives CDR1 SEHNR, CDR2 FQNEAQ (reference sequence). CDR3 size: 16 residues. The CDR3 loop reads CASSPWTGGGQETQYF. CDR3 DNA sequence: TGTGCCAGCAGCCCCTGGACAGGGGGGGGGCAAGAGACCCAGTACTTC.

This chain connects TRBV15 to TRBJ2-5; D perhaps matches TRBD1 (6 bases). With 5 bases removed from V and 5 bases from J, the gap between germline ends came to 15 bases. Germline CDR1 is LNHNV and CDR2 is YYDKDF (reference sequence). This CDR3 comprises 14 residues. Here the CDR3 DNA reads TGTGCCACCAGCCGAGGGGGAGTAGTTGAGACCCAGTACTTC. Translated, it gives CATSRGGVVETQYF.

This clone appeared a few times. This chain connects TRBV19 to TRBJ1-5; 8 bases are a match to TRBD1. CDR1 is LNHDA, CDR2 SQIVND, per germline (reference sequence). Trimming took 3 bases from V and 3 from J; bases not matched to a gene: 7. There are 16 residues in the CDR3. Here the CDR3 reads CASSISGTGLNQPQHF. Written as DNA, the CDR3 is TGTGCCAGTAGTATCTCGGGGACAGGTCTCAATCAGCCCCAGCATTTT.

The rearrangement uses TRBV5-1 and TRBJ2-7; D gene ambiguous. Germline V gene lookup returns CDR1 SGHRS and CDR2 YFSETQ. The CDR3 consists of 14 residues. The V end was cut by 7 bases, the J end by 1 base, with 15 bases between. The chain's CDR3 is CASRRGETSYEQYF. CDR3 DNA: TGCGCCAGCCGACGTGGAGAGACGTCCTACGAGCAGTACTTC.

This chain links TRBV19 with TRBJ2-7; 9 bases map to TRBD2. J lost 2 bases, V lost 9 bases, and 14 bases had no gene match. The CDR3 contains 16 residues. Per the germline V gene, CDR1 is LNHDA and CDR2 is SQIVND (reference sequence). The CDR3 protein is CASKPKGAGGPYEQYF. The CDR3 DNA follows: TGTGCCAGCAAGCCAAAGGGAGCGGGAGGCCCCTACGAGCAGTACTTC.

This chain links TRBV2 with TRBJ1-6, with TRBD1 as a possible D gene (5 bases). CDR3 length: 14 residues. CDR1 is SNHLY, CDR2 FYNNEI, per germline. V was cut by 6 bases and J by 7 bases, with 13 bases left in between. The CDR3 loop is CASSTGLKNSPLHF. CDR3 coding DNA: TGTGCCAGCAGCACGGGACTTAAGAATTCACCCCTCCACTTT.